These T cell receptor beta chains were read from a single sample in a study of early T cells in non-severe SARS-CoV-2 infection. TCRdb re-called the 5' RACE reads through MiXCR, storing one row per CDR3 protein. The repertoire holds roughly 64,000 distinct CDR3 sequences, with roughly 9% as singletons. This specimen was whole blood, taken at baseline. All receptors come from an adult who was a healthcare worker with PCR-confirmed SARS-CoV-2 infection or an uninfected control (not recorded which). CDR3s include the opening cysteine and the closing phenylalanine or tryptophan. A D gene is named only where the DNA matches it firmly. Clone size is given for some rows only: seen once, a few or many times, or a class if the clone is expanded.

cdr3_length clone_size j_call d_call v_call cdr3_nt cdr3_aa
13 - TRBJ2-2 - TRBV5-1 TGCGCCAGCCGGTATTCCGAGACCGGGGAGCTGTTTTTT CASRYSETGELFF
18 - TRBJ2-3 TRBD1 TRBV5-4 TGTGCCAGCAGCTTGGATCTGGGACAGGTTTTATTCACAGATACGCAGTATTTT CASSLDLGQVLFTDTQYF
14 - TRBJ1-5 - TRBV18 TGTGCCAGCTCACCACCCGGCATCGTCGGGCCCCAGCATTTT CASSPPGIVGPQHF
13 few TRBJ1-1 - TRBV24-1 TGTGCCACCAGTGATCAGGGAGGCACTGAAGCTTTCTTT CATSDQGGTEAFF
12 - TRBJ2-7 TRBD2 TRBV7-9 TGTGCCAGTGGGCGGGAGCGTTACGAGCAGTACTTC CASGRERYEQYF
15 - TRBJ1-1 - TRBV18 TGTGCCACCTCACGACAGGTTCTCTCGCTCCCTGAAGCTTTCTTT CATSRQVLSLPEAFF
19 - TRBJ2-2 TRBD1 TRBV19 TGTGCCAGTAGTATTCTCTTTGGACAGGAGGTCTTAAACACCGGGGAGCTGTTTTTT CASSILFGQEVLNTGELFF
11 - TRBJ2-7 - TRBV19 TGTGCCAGTAGCTATGGACCCATCGTGTACTTC CASSYGPIVYF
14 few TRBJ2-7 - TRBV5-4 TGTGCCAGCAGCTCCTGGGAAGGGAGTGGTGAGCAGTACTTC CASSSWEGSGEQYF
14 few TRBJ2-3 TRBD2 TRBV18 TGTGCCAGCTCACCACCCCAGCGGGACGATACGCAGTATTTT CASSPPQRDDTQYF
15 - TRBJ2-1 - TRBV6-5 TGTGCCAGCAGGCACCATCGAGCTGGATCCAATGAGCAGTTCTTC CASRHHRAGSNEQFF